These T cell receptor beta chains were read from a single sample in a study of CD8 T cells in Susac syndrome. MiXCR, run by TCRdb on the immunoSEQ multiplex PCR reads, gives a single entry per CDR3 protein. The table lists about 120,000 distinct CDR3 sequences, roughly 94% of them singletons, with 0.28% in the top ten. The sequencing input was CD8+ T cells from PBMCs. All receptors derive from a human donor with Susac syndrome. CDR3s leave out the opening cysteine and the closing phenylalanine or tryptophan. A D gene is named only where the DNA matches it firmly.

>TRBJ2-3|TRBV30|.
AWGPDFTDTQY
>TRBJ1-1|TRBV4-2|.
ASSQDLYTEAF
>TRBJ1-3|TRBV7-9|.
ASSLSGDGNTIY
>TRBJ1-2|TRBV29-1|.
SVASGTTGNYGYT
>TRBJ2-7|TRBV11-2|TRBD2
ASSSFGAGGTHEQY
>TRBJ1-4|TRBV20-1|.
SARDQGEKLF
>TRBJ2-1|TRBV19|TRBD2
ASSIVGSAGGPNNEQF
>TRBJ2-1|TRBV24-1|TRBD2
ATSDPTKTSRNEQF
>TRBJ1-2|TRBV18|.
ASSNIYGYT
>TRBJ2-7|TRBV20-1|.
SARDRFLYEQY
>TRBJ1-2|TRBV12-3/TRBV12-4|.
ASSYLDGYT
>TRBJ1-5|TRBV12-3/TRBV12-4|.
ASSLGREGQPQH
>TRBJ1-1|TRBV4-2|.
ASSQGQDFGTEAF
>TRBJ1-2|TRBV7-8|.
ASSLVGAGYGYT
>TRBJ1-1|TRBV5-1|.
ASSLGLPGSTEAF
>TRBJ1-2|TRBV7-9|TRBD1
ASSQGTGVGYT
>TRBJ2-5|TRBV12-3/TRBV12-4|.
ASSLASEETQY
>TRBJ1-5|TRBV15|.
ATSRDSEPQH
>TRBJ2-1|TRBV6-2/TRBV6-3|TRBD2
ASSDSTLAVSYNEQF
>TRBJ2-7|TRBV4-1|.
ASSQDVGIYEQY
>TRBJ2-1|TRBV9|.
ASSASYNEQF
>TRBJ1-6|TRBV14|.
ASSQDSGWTSPLH
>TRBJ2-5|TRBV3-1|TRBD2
ASSQDQLAVLETQY
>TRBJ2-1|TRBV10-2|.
ASRSGPSHEQF
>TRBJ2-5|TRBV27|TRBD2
ASSPLREALY
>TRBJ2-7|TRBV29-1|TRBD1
SVAHRGHEQY
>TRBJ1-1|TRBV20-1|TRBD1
SATGTGNTEAF
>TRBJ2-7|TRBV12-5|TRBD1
ASGPGQGARYEQY
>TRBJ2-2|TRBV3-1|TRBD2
ASSAGTSGDRELF
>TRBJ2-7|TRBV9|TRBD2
ASSVGEGPSYEQY
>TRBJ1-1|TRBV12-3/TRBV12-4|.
ASSLVGVLNTEAF
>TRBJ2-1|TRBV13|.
ASSLVRGAEDEQF
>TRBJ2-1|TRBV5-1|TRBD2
ASSPELAGGLDEQF
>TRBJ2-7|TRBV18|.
ASSPTSRDTYEQY
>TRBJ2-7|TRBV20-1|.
SAIGGSEQY
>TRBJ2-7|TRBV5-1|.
ASSLVGTSYEQY
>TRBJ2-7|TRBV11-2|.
ASSLDLSEQY
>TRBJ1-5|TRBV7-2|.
ASSVRDRLYQPQH
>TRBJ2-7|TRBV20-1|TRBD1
SLRTGSSYEQY
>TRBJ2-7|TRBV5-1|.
ASSSFPGSQRGEQY
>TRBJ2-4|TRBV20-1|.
SADPGKAKNIQY
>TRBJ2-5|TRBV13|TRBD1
ASSLGPGTGVQETQY
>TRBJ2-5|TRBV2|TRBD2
ASSPSAGEQETQY
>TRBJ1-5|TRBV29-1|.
SVSNSNQPQH
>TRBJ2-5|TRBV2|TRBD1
ASTGTAQETQY
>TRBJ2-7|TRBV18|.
ASSPATVGEQY
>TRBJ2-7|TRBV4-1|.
ASSPGPSYEQY
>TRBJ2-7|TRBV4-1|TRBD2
ASSQEWTSGSYEQY
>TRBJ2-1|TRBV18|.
ASSPRSFYNEQF
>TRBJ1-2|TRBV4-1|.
ASSQEWDPTGYT
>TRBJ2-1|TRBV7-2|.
ASSLGVTHNEQF
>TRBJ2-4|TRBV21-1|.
ASSAGGGLAKNIQY
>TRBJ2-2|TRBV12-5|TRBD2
ASGWLAGANTGELF
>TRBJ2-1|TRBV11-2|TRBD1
ASSSDRGSGHTSEQF